These T cell receptor beta chains were read from a single sample in a study of Graves' ophthalmopathy and Graves' hyperthyroidism. A single record per CDR3 protein comes from TCRdb applying MiXCR to the multiplex PCR reads. The data contain about 400,000 distinct CDR3 sequences, 15% of them singletons. Sequenced: peripheral blood. The receptors shown here come from a woman younger than 30 with stable Graves' hyperthyroidism. The CDR3 runs from the conserved cysteine through the conserved F or W. Each record gives: V gene, CDR3 length, CDR3 protein.

v_call: TRBV28
cdr3_length: 13
cdr3_aa: CASSVTSGNTIYF

v_call: TRBV13
cdr3_length: 15
cdr3_aa: CASSPYATGGDGYTF

v_call: TRBV12-3/TRBV12-4
cdr3_length: 13
cdr3_aa: CASSRDGNYGYTF

v_call: TRBV18
cdr3_length: 15
cdr3_aa: CASSPDIGRPTEAFF

v_call: TRBV5-1
cdr3_length: 18
cdr3_aa: CASSSGFRGLLANYGYTF

v_call: TRBV6-2/TRBV6-3
cdr3_length: 14
cdr3_aa: CASSRTGHSYEQYF

v_call: TRBV20-1
cdr3_length: 13
cdr3_aa: CSAQGGGTYEQYF

v_call: TRBV19
cdr3_length: 15
cdr3_aa: CASRSFGGGNSPLHF

v_call: TRBV5-1
cdr3_length: 16
cdr3_aa: CASSSKLSEGEYGYTF

v_call: TRBV12-3/TRBV12-4
cdr3_length: 14
cdr3_aa: CASTRDRVHYGYTF

v_call: TRBV12-5
cdr3_length: 15
cdr3_aa: CASGNGTGGLVTQYF

v_call: TRBV11-2
cdr3_length: 11
cdr3_aa: CASSTWYEQYF

v_call: TRBV12-3/TRBV12-4
cdr3_length: 16
cdr3_aa: CASSLWPQGSNQPQHF

v_call: TRBV7-9
cdr3_length: 15
cdr3_aa: CASSPATGTSREQYF

v_call: TRBV13
cdr3_length: 19
cdr3_aa: CASNLVGLTGPEAYYGYTF

v_call: TRBV5-1
cdr3_length: 13
cdr3_aa: CASSPNREETQYF

v_call: TRBV20-1
cdr3_length: 11
cdr3_aa: CSERYQYEQYF

v_call: TRBV6-1
cdr3_length: 14
cdr3_aa: CASSVGQGNTEAFF

v_call: TRBV20-1
cdr3_length: 11
cdr3_aa: CSGDSRRTQYF

v_call: TRBV24-1
cdr3_length: 16
cdr3_aa: CATSDPTGMDTGELFF

v_call: TRBV6-1
cdr3_length: 15
cdr3_aa: CASSELAALNTEAFF

v_call: TRBV12-3/TRBV12-4
cdr3_length: 13
cdr3_aa: CASSLAPGLQAFF

v_call: TRBV18
cdr3_length: 16
cdr3_aa: CASSPPGTFRNHEQYF

v_call: TRBV11-2
cdr3_length: 15
cdr3_aa: CASSSIAGGLYEQYF

v_call: TRBV6-2/TRBV6-3
cdr3_length: 18
cdr3_aa: CASTSIWTSGGYTGELFF

v_call: TRBV7-8
cdr3_length: 15
cdr3_aa: CASSPGGGWSYEQYF

v_call: TRBV6-5
cdr3_length: 14
cdr3_aa: CASSSRGFGNTIYF

v_call: TRBV5-5
cdr3_length: 18
cdr3_aa: CASSLIVRGPGDNSPLHF

v_call: TRBV27
cdr3_length: 16
cdr3_aa: CASSPWTGGPGETQYF

v_call: TRBV12-3/TRBV12-4
cdr3_length: 14
cdr3_aa: CASTIGGSNGGYTF

v_call: TRBV5-1
cdr3_length: 16
cdr3_aa: CASSPEGQGARETQYF

v_call: TRBV6-1
cdr3_length: 13
cdr3_aa: CASSETRNTEAFF

v_call: TRBV7-6
cdr3_length: 13
cdr3_aa: CASSFERGHSYTF

v_call: TRBV5-1
cdr3_length: 14
cdr3_aa: CASSDSGNTGELFF

v_call: TRBV7-2
cdr3_length: 12
cdr3_aa: CASSLYRDTQYF

v_call: TRBV5-1
cdr3_length: 15
cdr3_aa: CASSGLLAGGGELFF

v_call: TRBV15
cdr3_length: 14
cdr3_aa: CATSSPGTGKTQYF

v_call: TRBV10-2
cdr3_length: 16
cdr3_aa: CASSGVGLASQETQYF

v_call: TRBV28
cdr3_length: 14
cdr3_aa: CASSSSYGDTEAFF

v_call: TRBV24-1
cdr3_length: 13
cdr3_aa: CATSDLYHGELFF

v_call: TRBV20-1
cdr3_length: 13
cdr3_aa: CSARDQGGGIQYF

v_call: TRBV19
cdr3_length: 15
cdr3_aa: CASRPPGLARETQYF

v_call: TRBV5-1
cdr3_length: 16
cdr3_aa: CASSLGQENPRTEAFF

v_call: TRBV12-3/TRBV12-4
cdr3_length: 13
cdr3_aa: CASRDRLTGELFF

v_call: TRBV11-3
cdr3_length: 14
cdr3_aa: CASSSRQGEGEQYF

v_call: TRBV12-3/TRBV12-4
cdr3_length: 15
cdr3_aa: CASSPGGGNFYEQYF

v_call: TRBV19
cdr3_length: 13
cdr3_aa: CATEKQGGQPQHF

v_call: TRBV6-1
cdr3_length: 15
cdr3_aa: CASSELVGSNSPLHF

v_call: TRBV20-1
cdr3_length: 14
cdr3_aa: CSARPQMYNSPLHF

v_call: TRBV6-2/TRBV6-3
cdr3_length: 16
cdr3_aa: CASSYDGGVGQETQYF

v_call: TRBV28
cdr3_length: 15
cdr3_aa: CASSTGPGVRTEAFF

v_call: TRBV19
cdr3_length: 16
cdr3_aa: CASSIVGTAADQPQHF

v_call: TRBV7-3
cdr3_length: 15
cdr3_aa: CASSLMVGGGSPLHF

v_call: TRBV12-3/TRBV12-4
cdr3_length: 15
cdr3_aa: CASSLPGRKNSPLHF

v_call: TRBV9
cdr3_length: 14
cdr3_aa: CASSLGLNNQPQHF

v_call: TRBV7-2
cdr3_length: 13
cdr3_aa: CASSLSSYQPQHF

v_call: TRBV7-8
cdr3_length: 16
cdr3_aa: CASSPKRQRNTGELFF

v_call: TRBV28
cdr3_length: 14
cdr3_aa: CASSFQVISGELFF

v_call: TRBV7-3
cdr3_length: 14
cdr3_aa: CASSQDRASGELFF